Sequencing of this TCR beta chain was carried out in a study of shared clonotypes between healthy human individuals (dated by TCRdb to the early 2020s). Context from the whole study: The cohort comprised a couple of women and three men aged 18 to 49 years. Between about 0.94 and 8.9 billion PBMCs per donor were obtained by leukapheresis. To increase sequencing depth and limit assay-specific biases, TCR repertoire library preparation and sequencing were carried out by different laboratories using diverse techniques. For each donor, three plates each were used for CD4 naive and CD4 memory, two plates were used for CD8 naive, and one plate was used for CD8 memory. To estimate repertoire size and how much clonotypes are shared between individuals, the study performed deep sequencing of blood TCR repertoires from a few healthy adults.

TCR CDR3 regions were amplified from genomic DNA by multiplex PCR using the deep immunoSEQ assay. Extracted genomic DNA from each cell subset was distributed evenly across all wells of several immunoSEQ 96-well plates, and each plate was treated as a replicate. For sorted subsets, 150 to 250 ng genomic DNA, equal to some 28,000 T cell genomes, was loaded into each replicate PCR. Purified libraries were quantified with a Qubit 3.0 fluorometer, sized on a Bioanalyzer 2100, and re-quantified with the KAPA Library Quantification kit. Each immunoSEQ 96-well plate was sequenced on its own single-read 150-cycle Illumina NextSeq 550 flow cell. In the paper's pipeline: Because the immunoSEQ output held only junctional sequences and lacked quality scores, the filtering could not match the filtering applied to full-length reads. Sequences were annotated with PyIR, a Python wrapper for IgBLAST v1.9, and V/J genes and CDR3 were assigned using IMGT germline references. Reads were filtered out if the reads had weak V/J assignments (E-value above 1e-6), no CDR3, stop codons, out-of-frame junctions, or ambiguous translated residues. V3J clonotypes were defined as sequences sharing an identical inferred V gene, J gene, and CDR3 amino acid sequence. Percentage overlap between repertoires was computed as shared unique clonotypes divided by the size of the smaller repertoire. Repertoire richness was assessed with RTK rarefaction, the Chao1 estimator, and Recon v2.1 estimates of unobserved clonotypes. Generation probabilities for all TCRbeta clonotypes obtained by the gDNA method from a handful of donors were computed using OLGA. The immuneACCESS repertoire file appears here via TCRdb, limited to in-frame rearrangements. These files lack a portion of the clones; in checked studies, under half of the deficit traces to unresolved V genes, and the cause of the others is not known. V and J calls and clone size are those listed in that table; D and trimming were worked out from the DNA. The sample includes roughly 1,000,000 clones, with 75% to 85% observed a single time. 0.52% of the sample is in the top ten clones.

CDR1 and CDR2 (MNHEY, SMNVEV) derive from the germline V gene (reference sequence). The germline V and J ends show losses of 6 bases and 1 base respectively, and no gene match explains 5 bases of the junction. Taken from cysteine to phenylalanine, the CDR3 has 15 residues. Only the CDR3 region is kept as DNA, spanning 45 bases read in frame from base 1. This clone was found a few times. Its antigen is unknown. No much larger clone is present one base from it, and per-base qualities are unavailable. The donors were healthy, HIV-negative adults who had no recently reported acute infections or vaccinations. Only Caucasian adults living in Nashville, Tennessee, USA were represented among the donors. CD4+ T cells were enriched by magnetic negative selection, after which naive cells were positively selected on CD45RA and the negative fraction was taken as the memory subset. After blood collection by leukapheresis, PBMCs were isolated using Ficoll-Histopaque density gradient centrifugation and then cryopreserved in the vapor phase of liquid nitrogen. Purity and quantity of every magnetically sorted T cell population were checked by analytical flow cytometry. Genomic DNA was isolated from every sorted fraction and measured by UV absorbance on a Nanodrop 2000c.

Overall results and qualifications from the work: Naive subsets generally had larger estimated clonotype richness than memory subsets. Compared with non-shared clonotypes, the clonotypes found in all four sorted-subset donors had higher generation probabilities. Rarefaction of sorted-subset datasets indicated incomplete sequencing despite the large sequencing depth. Sampling was restricted to blood, and TCR repertoires in tissue are likely to differ from TCR repertoires in blood. The small number of donors limited the genetic and exposure-history diversity represented. Based on pairwise subsampling, the degree of clonotype sharing among donors was expected to be affected by sequencing depth. Sharing across several donors was observed for about 5% of naive CD4, over 3% of naive CD8, 2% to 2.5% of memory CD4, and about 0.38% of memory CD8 clonotypes.

The material sequenced was memory CD4+ T cells from PBMCs. The cell subset or site label, as the study defines it: CD45RA-negative fraction. The TCR originated in a young man in good health. Some clones in this sample may be carry-over from other donors' samples. This sequence uses TRBV27 and TRBJ2-2; 7 middle bases align to TRBD1. The encoded CDR3 is CASRTGQVNTGELFF. The nucleotides read TGTGCCAGCAGAACAGGACAGGTGAACACCGGGGAGCTGTTTTTT.